The 30 T cell receptor beta chains reported below all come from one sample, sequenced in a study of control samples from healthy donors and cancer patients (dated by TCRdb to 2018 to 2021). Libraries were prepared through the immunoSEQ multiplex PCR assay. The source is immuneACCESS, and TCRdb retained only in-frame sequences with V and J called. Part of the clones is not carried over; for the studies checked, unresolved V genes explain less than half of this, and the remainder is unexplained. The sample table holds 150,000 or so clones, of which 85% to 90% were seen once. The ten most abundant clones make up over 4% of the sample. Sequencing was performed on blood. The receptors originated from a woman in her twenties or thirties in good health.

The J gene is TRBJ1-1, the V gene TRBV30; tentative D call: TRBD1 (5 bases). Germline-derived CDR1 and CDR2 are GTSNPN and SVGIG (reference sequence). The CDR3 length is 14 residues. Deletions cut 2 bases from V and 2 bases from J, with 12 bases between. DNA for the CDR3: TGTGCCTGGAGTACGGGACGGCTAAACACTGAAGCTTTCTTT. Translation: CAWSTGRLNTEAFF.

The gene calls are TRBV9 and TRBJ2-2, with TRBD2 matching over 10 bases. The germline V gene has CDR1 SGDLS and CDR2 YYNGEE. The J segment lost 0 bases and the V segment lost 7 bases, leaving 3 bases of the junction unmatched. This CDR3 is built from 15 residues. The CDR3, as DNA: TGTGCCAGCCGGACTAGCGGCGCGAACACCGGGGAGCTGTTTTTT. Amino acid sequence: CASRTSGANTGELFF.

This chain joins TRBV24-1 and TRBJ1-1, with D possibly matching TRBD1 (6 bases). Germline V gene sequence: CDR1 KGHDR, CDR2 SFDVKD. The CDR3 is made up of 14 amino acids. Trimming shortened V by 9 bases and J by 2 bases, and 15 bases separated the two germline ends. The CDR3 reads CATQAGAQNTEAFF. In DNA, the CDR3 is TGTGCCACCCAGGCAGGGGCCCAAAACACTGAAGCTTTCTTT.

This chain connects TRBV20-1 to TRBJ1-5; D is unclear. V lost 5 bases to trimming and J lost 2 bases, with 7 bases between them. The CDR3 covers 12 residues. CDR1 and CDR2 from the germline V gene are DFQATT and SNEGSKA (reference sequence). The DNA for the CDR3 is TGCAGTGCTGGTGGGGGCAATCAGCCCCAGCATTTT. It specifies CSAGGGNQPQHF.

The chain is built from TRBV4-1 and TRBJ2-7; no clear D gene. The V end was cut by 0 bases, the J end by 4 bases, with 4 bases between. CDR3 length equals 12 residues. From germline, CDR1 is MGHRA and CDR2 YSYEKL. The CDR3 here is CASSQEGYEQYF. CDR3 coding DNA: TGCGCCAGCAGCCAAGAGGGGTACGAGCAGTACTTC.

The chain combines TRBV11-2 with TRBJ2-5; D not certain. This CDR3 is built from 12 residues. Germline V lookup: CDR1 SGHAT, CDR2 FQNNGV. The ends were cut back, 1 base at V and 5 bases at J, with 5 bases in the middle. CDR3 nucleotides: TGTGCCAGCAGCTTAGCCCGGGAGACCCAGTACTTC. It encodes CASSLARETQYF.

The chain joins TRBV5-8 to TRBJ2-1; the D gene is possibly TRBD1 (5 bases). This CDR3 has 13 residues. V was pared by 3 bases and J by 4 bases, with 8 bases between. Germline V gene data show CDR1 as SGHTS and CDR2 as YDEGEE. DNA of the CDR3: TGTGCCAGCAGCTCCAGGGTTTACAATGAGCAGTTCTTC. Translated: CASSSRVYNEQFF.

Only one count was recorded for this clone. The chain is built from TRBV24-1 and TRBJ1-1; perhaps TRBD1 as D (6 bases). Trimming removed 9 bases from V and 2 bases from J, with 15 bases in between. This CDR3 has 14 amino acids. CDR1 is KGHDR, CDR2 SFDVKD, per germline. The CDR3 sequence is CATSGGGHNTEAFF. CDR3 bases: TGTGCCACCTCCGGTGGGGGGCATAACACTGAAGCTTTCTTT.

The chain couples TRBV2 to TRBJ1-1; 8 positions match TRBD1. CDR3 size: 16 residues. V lost 4 bases, J lost 4 bases, and 11 bases stayed unmatched. Germline V gene data show CDR1 as SNHLY and CDR2 as FYNNEI. The chain's CDR3 is CASSVTPGQAPTEAFF. The CDR3 nucleotides read TGTGCCAGCAGTGTTACACCGGGACAGGCACCCACTGAAGCTTTCTTT.

This clone was recorded only once. V and J are TRBV9 and TRBJ2-2, with D maybe TRBD1 (6 bases). Per germline, CDR1 SGDLS and CDR2 YYNGEE. The germline V and J ends were trimmed by 0 bases and 1 base, with 7 bases remaining between them. This CDR3 is 15 amino acids long. CDR3 in DNA: TGTGCCAGCAGCGTAGGGACAGTGAACACCGGGGAGCTGTTTTTT. Its protein is CASSVGTVNTGELFF.

This rearrangement joins TRBV30 to TRBJ2-2; D not certain. The V gene lost 5 bases and the J gene lost 6 bases, with 7 bases spanning the gap. Germline V lookup: CDR1 GTSNPN, CDR2 SVGIG (reference sequence). CDR3 length: 11 amino acids. In DNA form, the CDR3 reads TGTGCCTGGTTACAGCCCGGGGAGCTGTTTTTT. This encodes CAWLQPGELFF.

This sequence joins TRBV30 and TRBJ2-3; the match to TRBD2 covers 7 bases. Germline CDR1 GTSNPN, CDR2 SVGIG (reference sequence). This CDR3 region has 15 residues. Trimming took 4 bases from V and 6 from J; bases not matched to a gene: 13. This chain's CDR3 is CAWNNKGGVGDTQYF. CDR3 in DNA: TGTGCCTGGAACAATAAGGGAGGGGTTGGGGATACGCAGTATTTT.

The chain uses TRBV6-5 and TRBJ2-5; TRBD2 matches 8 bases. The V and J ends lost 6 bases and 5 bases, in that order; junction bases with no gene match: 11. Germline CDR1 reads MNHEY; CDR2 reads SVGAGI. The CDR3 is made up of 15 amino acids. For the CDR3, the DNA is TGTGCCAGCAGACCCCTAGCGGGCGGGGGGGAGACCCAGTACTTC. Protein sequence: CASRPLAGGGETQYF.

This chain links TRBV3-1 (or the pseudogene TRBV3-2) with TRBJ2-1; 7 bases align to TRBD1. V lost 0 bases and J lost 0; bases outside the gene matches: 2. Germline-derived CDR1 and CDR2 are LGHDT and YNNKEL (reference sequence). The CDR3 covers 16 residues. CDR3 bases: TGTGCCAGCAGCCAAGATTCAGGGGGCTCCTACAATGAGCAGTTCTTC. This codes for CASSQDSGGSYNEQFF.

J is TRBJ1-3 and V is TRBV18, with TRBD1 as a possible D gene (6 bases). The CDR3 covers 15 residues. V lost 3 bases and J lost 0, with 9 bases in between. CDR1 KGHSH and CDR2 LQKENI come from the germline V gene. The chain's CDR3 is CASSPQGSSGNTIYF. DNA for the CDR3: TGTGCCAGCTCACCCCAGGGGAGCTCTGGAAACACCATATATTTT. Full variable domain (outside the CDR3, taken from reference TRBV18 and TRBJ1-3): NAGVMQNPRHLVRRRGQEARLRCSPMKGHSHVYWYRQLPEEGLKFMVYLQKENIIDESGMPKERFSAEFPKEGPSILRIQQVVRGDSAAYFCASSPQGSSGNTIYFGEGSWLTVV.

V usage is TRBV19 and J usage is TRBJ2-7, with 9 bases aligning to TRBD2. In germline, CDR1 is LNHDA, CDR2 SQIVND (reference sequence). There are 15 residues in the CDR3. J lost 3 bases, V lost 4 bases, and 7 bases had no gene match. CDR3 nucleotides: TGTGCCAGTAGTACCTCCCATAGCGGGGGCTACGAGCAGTACTTC. Translating gives CASSTSHSGGYEQYF.

The chain carries TRBV5-1 and TRBJ1-3, with 7 bases that match TRBD1. V lost 0 bases and J lost 2; bases outside the gene matches: 11. Germline V gene lookup returns CDR1 SGHRS and CDR2 YFSETQ. This CDR3 is built from 18 residues. The CDR3 protein is CASSLEGDSRRAGNTIYF. DNA for the CDR3: TGCGCCAGCAGCTTGGAAGGGGACAGCCGGAGGGCTGGAAACACCATATATTTT. The whole variable domain, remainder taken from reference TRBV5-1 and TRBJ1-3, is KAGVTQTPRYLIKTRGQQVTLSCSPISGHRSVSWYQQTPGQGLQFLFEYFSETQRNKGNFPGRFSGRQFSNSRSEMNVSTLELGDSALYLCASSLEGDSRRAGNTIYFGEGSWLTVV.

The chain couples TRBV4-1 to TRBJ2-1; D unresolved. The length of the CDR3 is 15 residues. CDR1 and CDR2 (germline): MGHRA, YSYEKL. Trimming cost V 0 bases and J 9 bases, with 15 bases left between them. DNA for the CDR3: TGCGCCAGCAGCCAAGATGGAACAGCTGGTGGTGAGCAGTTCTTC. Its translation is CASSQDGTAGGEQFF.

The genes are TRBV19 and TRBJ2-3, with 10 bases fitting TRBD2. The ends lost 3 bases at V and 5 bases at J; junction bases unmatched: 8. Per the germline V gene, CDR1 is LNHDA and CDR2 is SQIVND (reference sequence). The CDR3 has 16 amino acids. CDR3 protein: CASSMRLAGVGDTQYF. CDR3 bases: TGTGCCAGTAGTATGAGGCTAGCGGGAGTGGGAGATACGCAGTATTTT.

The chain has TRBV5-4 and TRBJ2-3, with TRBD1 identical over 9 bases. The CDR3 runs to 17 residues. Germline CDR1 reads SGHNT; CDR2 reads YYREEE (reference sequence). J was trimmed by 5 bases and V by 0 bases; bases with no gene match: 10. The CDR3 DNA follows: TGTGCCAGCAGCTTGGCCCCGGGACAGGGCCTTGGAGATACGCAGTATTTT. It yields the protein CASSLAPGQGLGDTQYF.

The CDR3 bases are TGTGCCAGCAGGAGGGGCACTGAAGCTTTCTTT. Its translation: CASRRGTEAFF. The genes are TRBV7-9 and TRBJ1-1; the D gene is possibly TRBD1 (5 bases). The CDR3 is 11 residues long. Trimming took 6 bases from V and 4 from J, leaving 6 bases between them. The germline V gene has CDR1 SEHNR and CDR2 FQNEAQ (reference sequence). The whole variable domain, remainder taken from reference TRBV7-9 and TRBJ1-1, is DTGVSQNPRHKITKRGQNVTFRCDPISEHNRLYWYRQTLGQGPEFLTYFQNEAQLEKSRLLSDRFSAERPKGSFSTLEIQRTEQGDSAMYLCASRRGTEAFFGQGTRLTVV.

The CDR3 region has the DNA TGTGCCAGCAGCGCCCGGACGGATAATGGCTACACCTTC. Translation gives CASSARTDNGYTF. The chain links TRBV7-9 to TRBJ1-2; D gene ambiguous. Per the germline V gene, CDR1 is SEHNR and CDR2 is FQNEAQ (reference sequence). This CDR3 spans 13 amino acids. The V end lost 5 bases, the J end lost 6 bases, and 13 bases lay between the germline ends.

This clone appeared once. The rearrangement links TRBV5-5 to TRBJ2-7, with D possibly being TRBD2 (5 bases). In germline, CDR1 is SGHKS, CDR2 YYEKEE (reference sequence). Trimming shortened V by 0 bases and J by 5 bases, and 15 bases separated the two germline ends. The CDR3 is 15 amino acids. The CDR3 protein is CASSLVANGGHEQYF. The CDR3 DNA reads as TGTGCCAGCAGCTTGGTTGCCAACGGAGGCCACGAGCAGTACTTC. Looking up the rest from reference TRBV5-5 and TRBJ2-7 gives the full variable domain: DAGVTQSPTHLIKTRGQQVTLRCSPISGHKSVSWYQQVLGQGPQFIFQYYEKEERGRGNFPDRFSARQFPNYSSELNVNALLLGDSALYLCASSLVANGGHEQYFGPGTRLTVT.

The chain is built from TRBV27 and TRBJ2-2; no reliable D call. CDR3 size: 13 residues. Per the germline V gene, CDR1 is MNHEY and CDR2 is SMNVEV (reference sequence). V lost 0 bases, J lost 7 bases, and 6 bases lay in between. DNA of the CDR3: TGTGCCAGCAGTTTATCTCGAGGCGGGGAGCTGTTTTTT. Translating it yields CASSLSRGGELFF.

The V call is TRBV6-2 or TRBV6-3, the J call TRBJ1-1; the D is unclear. There are 13 residues in the CDR3. Trimming took off 2 bases at V and 6 bases at J, with 10 bases between the two ends. Germline values: CDR1 MNHEY, CDR2 SVGEGT. CDR3 protein: CASSYGRVPEAFF. In nucleotides, the CDR3 is TGTGCCAGCAGTTACGGGCGGGTCCCTGAAGCTTTCTTT.

The chain is built from TRBV5-6 and TRBJ2-7, with TRBD1 matching 8 bases. The J segment lost 4 bases and the V segment lost 4 bases, leaving 7 bases of the junction unmatched. The CDR3 has 14 residues. In germline, CDR1 is SGHDT, CDR2 YYEEEE. CDR3 nucleotide sequence: TGTGCCAGCAGCCGACCGGACAGGGTATACGAGCAGTACTTC. This sequence encodes CASSRPDRVYEQYF.

The chain carries TRBV2 and TRBJ2-1, with D hard to call. Trimming stripped 3 bases from V and 9 bases from J, with 3 bases between. From germline, CDR1 is SNHLY and CDR2 FYNNEI. The CDR3 is 10 residues long. CDR3 bases: TGTGCCAGCAGTGACCGTGAGCAGTTCTTC. This codes for CASSDREQFF.

The V and J genes are TRBV5-6 and TRBJ2-3; D is uncertain. Germline V lookup: CDR1 SGHDT, CDR2 YYEEEE. With 6 bases removed from V and 2 bases from J, the gap between germline ends came to 10 bases. The length of the CDR3 is 13 residues. CDR3 in amino acids: CASIRVNTDTQYF. In DNA form, the CDR3 reads TGTGCCAGCATTCGGGTGAACACAGATACGCAGTATTTT.

The V and J genes are TRBV14 and TRBJ2-3; D might be TRBD2 (5 bases). V shed 4 bases and J shed 4 bases, with 27 bases lying between them. Germline lookup yields CDR1 SGHDN and CDR2 FVKESK. The CDR3 is 19 residues long. CDR3 nucleotides: TGTGCCAGCAGCCCCAAAAGTAATAAAGCGGAAAGAAAAGCAGATACGCAGTATTTT. Amino acids: CASSPKSNKAERKADTQYF.

The chain links TRBV12-3 or TRBV12-4 to TRBJ1-1, with unresolved D. This CDR3 contains 13 residues. Between the trimmed V and J ends, which lost 3 bases and 3 bases, there was a span of 8 bases. CDR3 residues: CASSFRQDTEAFF. In DNA, the CDR3 is TGTGCCAGCAGTTTCAGGCAGGACACTGAAGCTTTCTTT.